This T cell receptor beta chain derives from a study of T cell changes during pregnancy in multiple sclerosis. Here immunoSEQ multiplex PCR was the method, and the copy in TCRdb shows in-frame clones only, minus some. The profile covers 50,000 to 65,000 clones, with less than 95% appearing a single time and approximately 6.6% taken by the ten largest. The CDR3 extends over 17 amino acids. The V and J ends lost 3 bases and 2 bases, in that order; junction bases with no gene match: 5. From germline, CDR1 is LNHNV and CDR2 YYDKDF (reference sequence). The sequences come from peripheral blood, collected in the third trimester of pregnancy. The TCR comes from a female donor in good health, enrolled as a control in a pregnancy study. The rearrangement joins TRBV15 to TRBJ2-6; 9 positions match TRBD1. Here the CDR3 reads CATSSVQGATGANVLTF. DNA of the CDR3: TGTGCCACCAGCAGCGTACAGGGGGCTACTGGGGCCAACGTCCTGACTTTC. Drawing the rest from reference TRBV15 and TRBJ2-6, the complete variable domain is DAMVIQNPRYQVTQFGKPVTLSCSQTLNHNVMYWYQQKSSQAPKLLFHYYDKDFNNEADTPDNFQSRRPNTSFCFLDIRSPGLGDTAMYLCATSSVQGATGANVLTFGAGSRLTVL.